The 14 T cell receptor beta chains presented below share a single source sample, sequenced in a study of blood T cell repertoires in COVID-19. The protocol was immunoSEQ multiplex PCR, while the TCRdb copy is restricted to in-frame clones and leaves out a portion. Of about 100,000 clones in the sample, 91% were seen once. The specimen sequenced was peripheral blood. These receptors came from a man aged 50 or older with active COVID-19.

The chain carries TRBV5-5 and TRBJ2-7; D might be TRBD2 (7 bases). CDR1 SGHKS and CDR2 YYEKEE come from the germline V gene (reference sequence). The CDR3 consists of 15 residues. Trimming stripped 3 bases from V and 4 bases from J, with 17 bases between. The CDR3 loop is CASSSGGTGLYEQYV. The CDR3 DNA follows: TGTGCCAGCAGCTCGGGGGGCACAGGACTATACGAGCAGTACGTC.

The V and J genes are TRBV25-1 and TRBJ1-2; 7 bases are a match to TRBD1. Germline V lookup: CDR1 MGHDK, CDR2 SYGVNS. V shed 1 base and J 0 bases; nucleotides not matched to a gene: 2. The CDR3 runs 15 residues. CDR3 sequence (DNA): TGTGCCAGCAGTGAATTGGGACAGACTAACTATGGCTACACCTTC. It is translated as CASSELGQTNYGYTF.

In its sample, this clone was seen once. The rearrangement uses TRBV5-1 and TRBJ2-3, with 8 bases identical to TRBD1. CDR3 length: 17 amino acids. Germline CDR1 is SGHRS and CDR2 is YFSETQ. Unmatched junction bases numbered 9, after V lost 0 bases and J lost 3 bases. CDR3 protein: CASSLGVGRGRTDTQYF. The CDR3 DNA reads TGCGCCAGCAGCTTGGGAGTCGGCAGGGGGCGAACAGATACGCAGTATTTT.

This chain links TRBV18 with TRBJ2-5; a weak D match, TRBD1 (5 bases). V gave up 2 bases and J gave up 4 bases, with 14 bases separating them. Germline loops: CDR1 KGHSH, CDR2 LQKENI. This CDR3 is built from 15 residues. CDR3 in amino acids: CASSPTRARGETQYF. CDR3 nucleotides: TGTGCCAGCTCACCAACCAGGGCCCGAGGAGAGACCCAGTACTTC.

This clone was detected only once. The chain links TRBV15 to TRBJ1-4; TRBD1 might be the D (6 bases). Germline V CDR1 and CDR2: LNHNV, YYDKDF (reference sequence). Trimming took off 5 bases at V and 12 bases at J, with 16 bases between the two ends. This CDR3 has 13 residues. The CDR3 nucleotides are TGTGCCACCAGCCCACAGGGTGGTTCGGAACTGTTTTTT. This sequence encodes CATSPQGGSELFF.

The J gene is TRBJ2-3, the V gene TRBV10-2, with TRBD1 matching 12 bases. Trimming cost V 6 bases and J 2 bases; bases outside gene matches: 6. The length of the CDR3 is 16 residues. Germline values: CDR1 WSHSY, CDR2 SAAADI. CDR3 region: CASRGRDRGHTDTQYF. The CDR3 nucleotides are TGCGCCAGCAGGGGACGGGACAGGGGGCACACAGATACGCAGTATTTT.

This chain links TRBV3-1 (or the pseudogene TRBV3-2) with TRBJ2-6; no clear D. The CDR3 has 17 amino acids. Germline V gene sequence: CDR1 LGHDT, CDR2 YNNKEL (reference sequence). V lost 1 base and J lost 0, with 10 bases in between. The CDR3 bases are TGTGCCAGCAGCCAAGGACACCAGAGCTCTGGGGCCAACGTCCTGACTTTC. Translation gives CASSQGHQSSGANVLTF.

This rearrangement joins TRBV9 to TRBJ2-3, with 12 bases aligning to TRBD2. V trimming: 4 bases; J trimming: 0 bases; junction bases outside the gene matches: 6. The length of the CDR3 is 17 residues. Germline V gives CDR1 SGDLS, CDR2 YYNGEE. As DNA, the CDR3 is TGTGCCAGCAGCTCCCGGACTAGCGGGGTTAGCACAGATACGCAGTATTTT. Its protein is CASSSRTSGVSTDTQYF.

Only one count was recorded for this clone. This CDR3 is CASSAEGSSAFF. CDR3 coding DNA: TGTGCCAGCAGCGCCGAAGGGAGTTCGGCTTTCTTT. This chain connects TRBV9 to TRBJ1-1; D is unresolved. V lost 3 bases and J lost 11, with 14 bases in between. Per the germline V gene, CDR1 is SGDLS and CDR2 is YYNGEE. CDR3 length: 12 amino acids. Full variable domain (remainder filled in from reference TRBV9 and TRBJ1-1): DSGVTQTPKHLITATGQRVTLRCSPRSGDLSVYWYQQSLDQGLQFLIQYYNGEERAKGNILERFSAQQFPDLHSELNLSSLELGDSALYFCASSAEGSSAFFGQGTRLTVV.

The chain joins TRBV9 to TRBJ1-3, with D possibly being TRBD1 (6 bases). V lost 0 bases to trimming and J lost 8 bases, with 15 bases between them. CDR1 and CDR2 (germline): SGDLS, YYNGEE. This CDR3 comprises 15 residues. CDR3 residues: CASSVATGGRDTIYF. The CDR3 DNA is TGTGCCAGCAGCGTAGCTACGGGGGGGCGCGACACCATATATTTT.

The rearrangement uses TRBV9 and TRBJ1-2; unclear D gene. Trimming removed 0 bases from V and 0 bases from J, with 18 bases in between. The CDR3 extends over 18 amino acids. CDR1 is SGDLS and CDR2 is YYNGEE in the germline V gene. The CDR3 bases are TGTGCCAGCAGCGTAGGAGGGCCCCGACCCTCTTCTAACTATGGCTACACCTTC. Translating gives CASSVGGPRPSSNYGYTF.

V usage is TRBV7-2 and J usage is TRBJ2-1; 7 nucleotides line up with TRBD2. This CDR3 region has 15 residues. The germline V gene has CDR1 SGHTA and CDR2 FQGNSA. Trimming at V came to 0 bases and at J to 2 bases, leaving 1 base not matched to a gene. The CDR3 nucleotides are TGTGCCAGCAGCTTAGCGGGAGGGACCTACAATGAGCAGTTCTTC. It encodes CASSLAGGTYNEQFF.

The chain carries TRBV10-3 and TRBJ1-4, with 10 bases fitting TRBD1. After removal of 11 bases from V and 7 bases from J, the junction contained 7 bases not matched to a gene. This CDR3 comprises 13 residues. CDR1 and CDR2 from the germline V gene are ENHRY and SYGVKD. The CDR3 region is CASNRDRGEKLFF. The DNA for the CDR3 is TGTGCCTCAAACCGGGACAGGGGTGAAAAACTGTTTTTT.

V is TRBV7-9 and J is TRBJ2-1; the match to TRBD2 covers 9 bases. Germline loops: CDR1 SEHNR, CDR2 FQNEAQ (reference sequence). Trimming at V came to 5 bases and at J to 6 bases, leaving 8 bases not matched to a gene. There are 15 residues in the CDR3. The DNA for the CDR3 is TGTGCCAGCAGCGGACCCGGGACTAGCAGCAATGAGCAGTTCTTC. This gives the protein CASSGPGTSSNEQFF. The full variable domain, its missing parts supplied by reference TRBV7-9 and TRBJ2-1, is DTGVSQNPRHKITKRGQNVTFRCDPISEHNRLYWYRQTLGQGPEFLTYFQNEAQLEKSRLLSDRFSAERPKGSFSTLEIQRTEQGDSAMYLCASSGPGTSSNEQFFGPGTRLTVL.